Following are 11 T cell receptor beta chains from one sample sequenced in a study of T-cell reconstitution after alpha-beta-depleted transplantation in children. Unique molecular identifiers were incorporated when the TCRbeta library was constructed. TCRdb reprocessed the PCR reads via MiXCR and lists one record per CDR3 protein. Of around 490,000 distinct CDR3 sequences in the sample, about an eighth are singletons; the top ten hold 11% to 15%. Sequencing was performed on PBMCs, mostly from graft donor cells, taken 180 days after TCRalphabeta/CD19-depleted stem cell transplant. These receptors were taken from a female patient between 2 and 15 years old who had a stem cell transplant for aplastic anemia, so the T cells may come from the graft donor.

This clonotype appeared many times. The CDR3 here is CSGTDELASSYNEQFF. The CDR3 coding sequence is TGCAGTGGGACAGACGAACTAGCGAGCTCCTACAATGAGCAGTTCTTC. The chain is built from TRBV20-1 and TRBJ2-1, with D possibly being TRBD2 (7 bases). CDR3 length equals 16 residues. From germline, CDR1 is DFQATT and CDR2 SNEGSKA (reference sequence). Deletions cut 7 bases from V and 0 bases from J, with 19 bases between.

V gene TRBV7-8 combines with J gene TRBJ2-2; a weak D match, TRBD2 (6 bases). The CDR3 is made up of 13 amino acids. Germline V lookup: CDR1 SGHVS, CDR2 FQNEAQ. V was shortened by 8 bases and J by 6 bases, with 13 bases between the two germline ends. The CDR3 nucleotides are TGTGCCAGCGGACCGGAGGGCCCCGGGGAGCTGTTTTTT. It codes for CASGPEGPGELFF.

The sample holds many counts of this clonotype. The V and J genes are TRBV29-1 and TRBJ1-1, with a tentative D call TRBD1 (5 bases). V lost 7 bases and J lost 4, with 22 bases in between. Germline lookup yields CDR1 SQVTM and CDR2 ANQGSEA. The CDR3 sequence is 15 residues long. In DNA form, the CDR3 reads TGCAGCGCGGGAGGTGAGCAGGGCGTTGTCACTGAAGCTTTCTTT. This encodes CSAGGEQGVVTEAFF.

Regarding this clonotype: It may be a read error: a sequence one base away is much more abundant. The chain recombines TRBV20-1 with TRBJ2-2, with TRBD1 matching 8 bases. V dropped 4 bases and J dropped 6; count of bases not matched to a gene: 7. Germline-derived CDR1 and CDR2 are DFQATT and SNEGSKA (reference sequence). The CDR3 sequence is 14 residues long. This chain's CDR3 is CSATQGARAGELFF. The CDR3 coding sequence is TGCAGTGCTACTCAGGGGGCGCGAGCCGGGGAGCTGTTTTTT.

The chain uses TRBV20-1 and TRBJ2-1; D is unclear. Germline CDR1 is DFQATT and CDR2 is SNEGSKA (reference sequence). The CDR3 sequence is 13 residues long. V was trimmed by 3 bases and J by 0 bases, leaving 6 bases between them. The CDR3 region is CSASLSSYNEQFF. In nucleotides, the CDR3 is TGCAGTGCTAGTTTGAGCTCCTACAATGAGCAGTTCTTC.

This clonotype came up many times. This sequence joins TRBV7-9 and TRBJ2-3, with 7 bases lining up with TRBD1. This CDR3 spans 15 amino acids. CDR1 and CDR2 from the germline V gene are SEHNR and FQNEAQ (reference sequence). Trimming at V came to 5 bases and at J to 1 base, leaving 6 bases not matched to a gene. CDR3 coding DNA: TGTGCCAGCAGCCGCTCCGGGACAGGCACAGATACGCAGTATTTT. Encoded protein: CASSRSGTGTDTQYF.

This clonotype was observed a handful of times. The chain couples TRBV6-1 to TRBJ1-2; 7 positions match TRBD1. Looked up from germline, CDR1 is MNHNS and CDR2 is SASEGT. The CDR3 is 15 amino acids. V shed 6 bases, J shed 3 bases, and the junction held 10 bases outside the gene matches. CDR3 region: CASSPGDREYYGYTF. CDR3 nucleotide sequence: TGTGCCAGCAGCCCCGGAGACAGGGAGTACTATGGCTACACCTTC.

CDR3 residues: CASSRRLAGGNSGANVLTF. The CDR3 DNA sequence: TGTGCCAGCAGCCGCCGACTAGCGGGAGGAAACTCTGGGGCCAACGTCCTGACTTTC. V gene TRBV4-2 combines with J gene TRBJ2-6; 13 bases are a match to TRBD2. The V segment lost 4 bases and the J segment 0 bases; nucleotides outside the gene matches: 6. This CDR3 spans 19 amino acids. Germline V gene sequence: CDR1 LGHNA, CDR2 YNFKEQ.

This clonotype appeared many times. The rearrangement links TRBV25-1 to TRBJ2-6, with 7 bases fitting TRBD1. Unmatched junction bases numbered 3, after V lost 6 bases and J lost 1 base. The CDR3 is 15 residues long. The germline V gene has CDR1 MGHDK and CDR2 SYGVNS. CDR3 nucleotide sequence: TGTGCCAGCAGGGCGGACAGGTCTGGGGCCAACGTCCTGACTTTC. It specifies CASRADRSGANVLTF.

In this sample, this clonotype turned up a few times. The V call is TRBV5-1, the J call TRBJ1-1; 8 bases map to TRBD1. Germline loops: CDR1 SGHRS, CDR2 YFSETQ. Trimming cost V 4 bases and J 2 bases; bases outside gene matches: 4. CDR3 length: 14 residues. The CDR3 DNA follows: TGCGCCAGCAGCGGACAGGGACTAAACACTGAAGCTTTCTTT. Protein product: CASSGQGLNTEAFF.

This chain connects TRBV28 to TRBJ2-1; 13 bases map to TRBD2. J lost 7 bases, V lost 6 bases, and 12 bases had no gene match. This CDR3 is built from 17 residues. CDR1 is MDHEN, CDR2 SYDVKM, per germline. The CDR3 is CASSLGLAGAMINEQFF. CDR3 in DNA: TGTGCCAGCAGCCTCGGACTAGCGGGAGCTATGATAAATGAGCAGTTCTTC.